This T cell receptor beta chain was recovered during a study of CD8 T cells in ankylosing spondylitis (dated by TCRdb to the late 2010s). In the study overall: The study profiled T cell receptor beta repertoires in healthy donors and ankylosing spondylitis patients to find disease-linked TCR variants. The whole study cohort included 108 healthy donors and some 27 ankylosing spondylitis patients. Peripheral blood samples were taken, and synovial fluid was additionally collected from ankylosing spondylitis patients.

The data were produced on an Illumina HiSeq 2500. Quantitative 5'-RACE with molecular barcodes was used to prepare TCR beta libraries. For the original study's pipeline: To identify disease-linked TCR variants, a new computational method was used, one built on a probabilistic model of VDJ rearrangement. The raw public reads went through TCRdb reprocessing: fastp at Q25, MiXCR clone calling, in-frame beta chains kept. Each entry is one CDR3 protein sequence, shown with its most common DNA and genes. TCRdb's processing, not the study's, gives the V and J calls here. This sample gives about 280,000 distinct CDR3 sequences in total; roughly 20% of them show up just once. Clones ranked in the top ten supply roughly 7.4% of the sample. This clonotype was counted once. The clone's antigen remains unknown. Nothing much larger sits one base from this clone, and base qualities are not available. A single read makes a weak case.

Broader findings and caveats from the paper: Some of the motif variants had been reported before in the synovial fluid and blood of reactive arthritis patients, a finding that suggests common disease-initiation mechanisms. The disease-linked clones had a CD8+ phenotype and were found at relatively low frequencies in peripheral blood. Significant enrichment of the disease-linked clones was reported in matched synovial fluid samples from ankylosing spondylitis patients. A TCR beta motif of fewer than 10 highly homologous amino acid variants appeared characteristic of blood from ankylosing spondylitis patients.

This TCR was recovered from a male donor with ankylosing spondylitis or in good health (not recorded which). Input material: blood, either unsorted or a sorted T cell fraction (not recorded which).

The DNA sequence is as follows: TGTGCCAGCTCACCCTCGACAGGGGTAGCCTCCTACGAGCAGTACGTC. Translated, it reads CASSPSTGVASYEQYV. The chain is encoded by TRBV18 joined to TRBJ2-7; 8 bases in the junction line up with TRBD1. Unmatched junction bases come to 7, with V trimmed by 3 bases and J by 0 bases. From its cysteine to its valine, the CDR3 spans 16 amino acids. Only the CDR3 portion is preserved as DNA: 48 bases, with reading frame beginning at the first base. CDR1 and CDR2, looked up from the germline V gene, are KGHSH and LQKENI.